The 11 T cell receptor beta chains listed next were all sequenced from one sample in a study of spatial heterogeneity in lung cancer. TCRdb called the 5' RACE reads again in MiXCR, with one record for every CDR3 protein. The sample includes some 120,000 distinct CDR3 sequences, 12% of them seen just once. As for time point: blood at routine non-recurrence follow-up after resection. Whole RNA obtained from tumor, nontumor lung or frozen PBMC underwent sequencing without sorting. Here the sequenced sample was PBMCs, taken at follow-up. Receptors were obtained from a male donor with early-stage non-small cell lung cancer.

The V and J genes are TRBV3-1 and TRBJ1-4; D unresolved. Germline CDR1 is LGHDT and CDR2 is YNNKEL (reference sequence). This CDR3 contains 13 residues. V gave up 1 base and J gave up 8 bases, with 8 bases separating them. CDR3 amino acids: CASSQVEGEKLFF. The CDR3 DNA is TGTGCCAGCAGCCAAGTGGAAGGGGAAAAACTGTTTTTT.

The chain combines TRBV2 with TRBJ1-5; 11 nucleotides agree with TRBD1. The V and J ends lost 7 bases and 3 bases, in that order; junction bases with no gene match: 11. The germline V gene encodes CDR1 SNHLY and CDR2 FYNNEI. CDR3 length: 17 residues. In DNA, the CDR3 is TGTGCCAGCACCGGGACAGGGGGTTTTTCGGTCAATCAGCCCCAGCATTTT. Protein product: CASTGTGGFSVNQPQHF.

This clonotype was seen only a few times. This sequence joins TRBV5-8 and TRBJ2-3; maybe TRBD1 (6 bases). Germline CDR1 reads SGHTS; CDR2 reads YDEGEE. The CDR3 is 14 residues long. V lost 0 bases, J lost 5 bases, and 10 bases lay in between. The CDR3 DNA follows: TGTGCCAGCAGCTTGGAAGGGGGTCAAGATACGCAGTATTTT. Amino acid sequence: CASSLEGGQDTQYF.

The V and J genes are TRBV27 and TRBJ2-7; 7 nucleotides align to TRBD1. Germline-derived CDR1 and CDR2 are MNHEY and SMNVEV (reference sequence). V shed 7 bases, J shed 7 bases, and the junction held 13 bases outside the gene matches. There are 14 residues in the CDR3. The CDR3, as DNA: TGTGCCAGCACCCCGGACAGGTTTGTAGGGGAGCAGTACTTC. Protein product: CASTPDRFVGEQYF.

This clonotype showed up many times. This chain uses TRBV21-1 with TRBJ2-6; the table gives TRBD1 as D, unverified against the DNA. TRBV21-1 is tagged as a pseudogene. This CDR3 contains 19 residues. As DNA, the CDR3 is TGTGCCAGCAGTGCCTTAGGGGACAGGATCCTCTCTGGGGCCAACGTCCTGACTTTC. Translated, it gives CASSALGDRILSGANVLTF.

The chain links TRBV7-2 to TRBJ1-4, with D maybe TRBD1 (5 bases). The CDR3 has 13 amino acids. V shed 1 base and J shed 7 bases, with 7 bases lying between them. The germline gives CDR1 SGHTA, CDR2 FQGNSA. CDR3: CASSLGGGEKLFF. Written as DNA, the CDR3 is TGTGCCAGCAGCTTAGGGGGCGGTGAAAAACTGTTTTTT.

This clonotype was found a few times. V and J are TRBV19 and TRBJ2-3, with no clear D. Germline lookup yields CDR1 LNHDA and CDR2 SQIVND (reference sequence). The CDR3 extends over 15 amino acids. V gave up 3 bases and J gave up 0 bases, with 10 bases separating them. The CDR3 DNA reads as TGTGCCAGTAGTATTATACAGACTAGCACAGATACGCAGTATTTT. Translation: CASSIIQTSTDTQYF.

This clonotype was counted a few times. This chain joins TRBV28 and TRBJ2-7; D may be TRBD2 (6 bases). The ends were cut back, 7 bases at V and 0 bases at J, with 10 bases in the middle. Germline lookup yields CDR1 MDHEN and CDR2 SYDVKM. The CDR3 is made up of 13 amino acids. DNA of the CDR3: TGTGCCAGCAAAGCCGGGGGCTCCTACGAGCAGTACTTC. This translates into CASKAGGSYEQYF.

This clonotype was detected many times. V and J are TRBV6-5 and TRBJ1-2; D is uncertain. Trimming removed 6 bases at V and 3 bases at J, with 8 bases between. Looked up from germline, CDR1 is MNHEY and CDR2 is SVGAGI. The CDR3 extends over 12 amino acids. CDR3 coding DNA: TGTGCCAGCAGAGGGCTCTACTATGGCTACACCTTC. It translates to CASRGLYYGYTF.

This clonotype showed up just a few times. This rearrangement joins TRBV20-1 to TRBJ2-2; D unresolved. Germline V CDR1 and CDR2: DFQATT, SNEGSKA (reference sequence). CDR3 length: 12 amino acids. Trimming removed 2 bases at V and 7 bases at J, with 8 bases between. CDR3 in DNA: TGCAGTGCTAGAATGGTTTTCGGGGAGCTGTTTTTT. This gives the protein CSARMVFGELFF.

This clonotype appeared many times. The chain uses TRBV29-1 and TRBJ1-2, with D unresolved. CDR1 is SQVTM, CDR2 ANQGSEA, per germline. The CDR3 spans 13 residues. V lost 6 bases to trimming and J lost 4 bases, with 15 bases between them. The CDR3 nucleotides read TGCAGCGTCGCCTTGGGCTCTAGCTATGGCTACACCTTC. It codes for CSVALGSSYGYTF.